These 27 T cell receptor beta chains were sequenced from one sample in a study of blood T cell repertoires in COVID-19. Using immunoSEQ multiplex PCR, the repertoire was profiled, and TCRdb retains in-frame clones only, with some absent. The data contain approximately 200,000 clones, 87% of them singletons. Sequences were obtained from PBMCs or T cells enriched from blood (not recorded which). The receptors were sampled from a man aged 25-45 years in a cohort exposed to, infected with or recovered from COVID-19 (not recorded which).

The J gene is TRBJ1-4, the V gene TRBV5-6; tentative D call: TRBD1 (5 bases). The germline V gene encodes CDR1 SGHDT and CDR2 YYEEEE. This CDR3 contains 16 residues. Between the trimmed V and J ends, which lost 3 bases and 8 bases, there was a span of 20 bases. Here the CDR3 reads CASSSNFLGGWEKLFF. For the CDR3, the DNA is TGTGCCAGCAGCTCGAACTTCCTCGGGGGTTGGGAAAAACTGTTTTTT.

The chain employs TRBV6-2 or TRBV6-3 and TRBJ1-2; 9 bases are shared with TRBD1. Germline CDR1 reads MNHEY; CDR2 reads SVGEGT. Trimming cost V 5 bases and J 6 bases; bases outside gene matches: 4. The CDR3 consists of 13 residues. The CDR3 nucleotides read TGTGCCAGCAGTCGGACAGGGGTTAATGGCTACACCTTC. This codes for CASSRTGVNGYTF.

The chain links TRBV28 to TRBJ1-6; TRBD1 agrees at 12 bases. This CDR3 comprises 16 residues. Germline lookup yields CDR1 MDHEN and CDR2 SYDVKM. The V segment lost 7 bases and the J segment 6 bases; nucleotides outside the gene matches: 7. The CDR3 reads CASTLGTGGGNSPLHF. The CDR3 region has the DNA TGTGCCAGCACCCTAGGGACAGGGGGCGGTAATTCACCCCTCCACTTT.

V and J are TRBV18 and TRBJ2-7; TRBD1 matches at 7 bases. V was clipped by 2 bases and J by 5 bases; unmatched bases: 6. Germline V lookup: CDR1 KGHSH, CDR2 LQKENI. The CDR3 runs to 14 residues. CDR3 nucleotide sequence: TGTGCCAGCTCACCATCAGGGGGTTTCGACGAGCAGTACTTC. Its translation: CASSPSGGFDEQYF.

The V call is TRBV12-1, the J call TRBJ2-3; whether TRBD2, the table's D call, matches the DNA was not checked. TRBV12-1 is marked as a pseudogene. The CDR3 is made up of 19 amino acids. CDR3 in DNA: TGTGCCAGCAGCTTTGTTTTTCTAGCGGGGGGGCTCCGCACAGATACGCAGTATTTT. It is translated as CASSFVFLAGGLRTDTQYF.

This clone was picked up a small number of times. V usage is TRBV5-6 and J usage is TRBJ2-5; TRBD2 aligns across 9 bases. This CDR3 region has 16 residues. J was trimmed by 4 bases and V by 0 bases; bases with no gene match: 7. Germline CDR1 reads SGHDT; CDR2 reads YYEEEE. The CDR3, as DNA: TGTGCCAGCAGCTTGGCACCAGCGGGAGGTCGAGAGACCCAGTACTTC. Protein product: CASSLAPAGGRETQYF.

This sequence joins TRBV29-1 and TRBJ2-1, with TRBD1 identical over 7 bases. Germline V gives CDR1 SQVTM, CDR2 ANQGSEA. The CDR3 contains 14 residues. The J segment lost 1 base and the V segment lost 4 bases, leaving 4 bases of the junction unmatched. The CDR3 nucleotides read TGCAGCGTTGGGGGACAGATATCCTACAATGAGCAGTTCTTC. This translates into CSVGGQISYNEQFF.

This chain links TRBV5-1 with TRBJ1-2; TRBD1 might be the D (6 bases). There are 15 residues in the CDR3. Trimming pared 3 bases from V and 0 bases from J, leaving 12 bases between. Germline lookup yields CDR1 SGHRS and CDR2 YFSETQ. As DNA, the CDR3 is TGCGCCAGCAGCTCGGGAGGACAGTCTAACTATGGCTACACCTTC. Protein: CASSSGGQSNYGYTF.

For this clone: The junction shows a germline mismatch at one end, possibly a read error. The chain joins TRBV19 to TRBJ2-1; 7 bases map to TRBD2. The CDR3 totals 14 residues. Germline loops: CDR1 LNHDA, CDR2 SQIVND (reference sequence). For the CDR3, the DNA is TGTGCCAGTAATATAGGACTAGATTACAATGAGCAGTTCTTC. It yields the protein CASNIGLDYNEQFF. Combining the CDR3 with reference TRBV19 and TRBJ2-1 gives the whole variable domain DGGITQSPKYLFRKEGQNVTLSCEQNLNHDAMYWYRQDPGQGLRLIYYSQIVNDFQKGDIAEGYSVSREKKESFPLTVTSAQKNPTAFYLCASNIGLDYNEQFFGPGTRLTVL.

This clone is a singleton in its sample. The V call is TRBV19, the J call TRBJ1-1; weak D call: TRBD1 (5 bases). CDR3 size: 15 residues. Germline CDR1 reads LNHDA; CDR2 reads SQIVND (reference sequence). The V gene lost 3 bases and the J gene lost 2 bases, with 13 bases spanning the gap. For the CDR3, the DNA is TGTGCCAGTAGTATTGGGTCAGGGTCTAACACTGAAGCTTTCTTT. It translates to CASSIGSGSNTEAFF.

The CDR3 bases are TGCGCCAGCAGCTCTTCTAGCGGGAGTGGGGATACGCAGTATTTT. This encodes CASSSSSGSGDTQYF. The V gene is TRBV5-1, the J gene TRBJ2-3; 10 bases agree with TRBD2. Unmatched junction bases numbered 7, after V lost 3 bases and J lost 6 bases. Germline lookup yields CDR1 SGHRS and CDR2 YFSETQ. The CDR3 covers 15 residues.

In its sample, this clone was seen once. The CDR3 coding sequence is TGTGCCGGAAGGGAGGGGTTCGACACTGAAGCTTTCTTT. Protein product: CAGREGFDTEAFF. The genes are TRBV6-5 and TRBJ1-1; TRBD1 is a possible D gene (5 bases). This CDR3 spans 13 amino acids. Germline CDR1 and CDR2: MNHEY and SVGAGI. V shed 11 bases and J shed 3 bases, with 16 bases lying between them.

J is TRBJ1-2 and V is TRBV5-6; TRBD1 matches 7 bases. This CDR3 has 14 residues. Per germline, CDR1 SGHDT and CDR2 YYEEEE. Trimming took 0 bases from V and 2 from J; bases not matched to a gene: 1. Here the CDR3 reads CASSLGQGNYGYTF. CDR3 coding DNA: TGTGCCAGCAGCTTGGGACAGGGAAACTATGGCTACACCTTC. The full variable domain, its missing parts supplied by reference TRBV5-6 and TRBJ1-2, is DAGVTQSPTHLIKTRGQQVTLRCSPKSGHDTVSWYQQALGQGPQFIFQYYEEEERQRGNFPDRFSGHQFPNYSSELNVNALLLGDSALYLCASSLGQGNYGYTFGSGTRLTVV.

The rearrangement joins TRBV4-3 to TRBJ2-1; a possible D gene is TRBD1 (5 bases). Germline loops: CDR1 LGHNA, CDR2 YSLEER. This CDR3 region has 15 residues. Trimming took 5 bases from V and 6 from J, leaving 17 bases between them. This chain's CDR3 is CASSADETGFNEQFF. The DNA of the CDR3 is TGCGCCAGCAGCGCAGACGAAACAGGATTCAATGAGCAGTTCTTC.

This clone was detected only a few times. The chain combines TRBV11-2 with TRBJ2-7; no reliable D call. The V end was cut by 5 bases, the J end by 0 bases, with 17 bases between. Germline CDR1 is SGHAT and CDR2 is FQNNGV. The CDR3 runs 16 residues. The CDR3 DNA reads as TGTGCCAGCAGCCGCCTTGCTGGTTACTCCTCCTACGAGCAGTACTTC. This codes for CASSRLAGYSSYEQYF.

The V gene is TRBV27, the J gene TRBJ1-2; 8 bases line up with TRBD1. The CDR3 spans 16 residues. From germline, CDR1 is MNHEY and CDR2 SMNVEV (reference sequence). V shed 4 bases and J 3 bases; nucleotides not matched to a gene: 10. In DNA form, the CDR3 reads TGTGCCAGCAGTTCCACGGACAGGGCGAGATACTATGGCTACACCTTC. Its translation is CASSSTDRARYYGYTF.

The V gene is TRBV18, the J gene TRBJ1-3; no clear D. Trimming left V 3 bases short and J 6 bases short, with 6 bases between. Germline lookup yields CDR1 KGHSH and CDR2 LQKENI. The CDR3 sequence is 12 residues long. The CDR3 sequence: CASSPLENTIYF. CDR3 in DNA: TGTGCCAGCTCACCTTTAGAAAACACCATATATTTT.

CDR3 bases: TGTGCCAGCAGCCTGGGACAGGGGAGGGAAAAACTGTTTTTT. It codes for CASSLGQGREKLFF. This chain joins TRBV3-1 (or the pseudogene TRBV3-2) and TRBJ1-4; 10 bases match TRBD1. CDR3 size: 14 residues. Germline V lookup: CDR1 LGHDT, CDR2 YNNKEL (reference sequence). With 4 bases clipped from V and 8 bases from J, the junction kept 4 bases outside the gene matches.

The V and J genes are TRBV9 and TRBJ2-7; perhaps TRBD1 as D (6 bases). The germline CDR1 and CDR2 sequences are SGDLS and YYNGEE. Trimming removed 0 bases at V and 6 bases at J, with 13 bases between. CDR3 length: 14 residues. The CDR3 DNA sequence: TGTGCCAGCAGCGTAGCTACAGGGTCCCGCGAGCAGTACTTC. Translating gives CASSVATGSREQYF. The entire variable domain, with the rest obtained from reference TRBV9 and TRBJ2-7, is as follows: DSGVTQTPKHLITATGQRVTLRCSPRSGDLSVYWYQQSLDQGLQFLIQYYNGEERAKGNILERFSAQQFPDLHSELNLSSLELGDSALYFCASSVATGSREQYFGPGTRLTVT.

The chain joins TRBV7-9 to TRBJ1-1; D gene unclear. This CDR3 contains 15 residues. Trimming pared 3 bases from V and 0 bases from J, leaving 11 bases between. The germline V gene has CDR1 SEHNR and CDR2 FQNEAQ (reference sequence). The CDR3 spells CASSLISGVNTEAFF. The CDR3 bases are TGTGCCAGCAGCTTGATCTCTGGAGTGAACACTGAAGCTTTCTTT. Variable domain in full (rest from reference TRBV7-9 and TRBJ1-1): DTGVSQNPRHKITKRGQNVTFRCDPISEHNRLYWYRQTLGQGPEFLTYFQNEAQLEKSRLLSDRFSAERPKGSFSTLEIQRTEQGDSAMYLCASSLISGVNTEAFFGQGTRLTVV.

V usage is TRBV19 and J usage is TRBJ2-5, with 7 bases fitting TRBD2. Germline V gives CDR1 LNHDA, CDR2 SQIVND (reference sequence). This CDR3 comprises 15 residues. Trimming took 4 bases from V and 2 from J; bases not matched to a gene: 7. CDR3 nucleotide sequence: TGTGCCAGTAGTACTCAGCGGGGCCCTCAAGAGACCCAGTACTTC. Amino acids: CASSTQRGPQETQYF.

CDR3 loop: CASSIAFRGGYEQYF. The CDR3 nucleotides are TGTGCCAGTAGTATTGCATTTCGAGGAGGGTACGAGCAGTACTTC. The chain carries TRBV19 and TRBJ2-7, with D possibly TRBD2 on 6 matching bases. CDR1 and CDR2 (germline): LNHDA, SQIVND (reference sequence). There are 15 residues in the CDR3. V gave up 3 bases and J gave up 4 bases, with 16 bases separating them.

The chain uses TRBV11-2 and TRBJ2-5; the match to TRBD2 covers 8 bases. V was pared by 5 bases and J by 3 bases, with 14 bases of the junction left unmatched. CDR3 length: 17 amino acids. Germline V CDR1 and CDR2: SGHAT, FQNNGV. The CDR3 DNA sequence: TGTGCCAGCAGCATTACAAAATCCCGGGGGGGAAAAGAGACCCAGTACTTC. It codes for CASSITKSRGGKETQYF. The whole variable domain, filled in from reference TRBV11-2 and TRBJ2-5, reads EAGVAQSPRYKIIEKRQSVAFWCNPISGHATLYWYQQILGQGPKLLIQFQNNGVVDDSQLPKDRFSAERLKGVDSTLKIQPAKLEDSAVYLCASSITKSRGGKETQYFGPGTRLLVL.

The genes are TRBV14 and TRBJ2-7; 8 bases map to TRBD1. The J segment lost 0 bases and the V segment lost 1 base, leaving 2 bases of the junction unmatched. CDR1 and CDR2 (germline): SGHDN, FVKESK. The CDR3 spans 15 residues. As DNA, the CDR3 is TGTGCCAGCAGCCAAGTGGGGACAGGCTCCTACGAGCAGTACTTC. Translation gives CASSQVGTGSYEQYF.

About this clone: Other DNA sequences of this sample code for an identical CDR3. V and J are TRBV18 and TRBJ1-1; 10 positions match TRBD1. CDR1 and CDR2 (germline): KGHSH, LQKENI. The CDR3 consists of 14 residues. Trimming at V came to 2 bases and at J to 4 bases, leaving 1 base not matched to a gene. CDR3 DNA: TGTGCCAGCTCACCAAGGACAGGGGGCACTGAAGCTTTCTTT. Translating it yields CASSPRTGGTEAFF.

This clone occurred once. V usage is TRBV10-2 and J usage is TRBJ1-2; the D is unclear. V gave up 4 bases and J gave up 4 bases, with 16 bases separating them. Germline lookup yields CDR1 WSHSY and CDR2 SAAADI. The CDR3 contains 15 residues. The CDR3 reads CASSAPREKSYGYTF. The CDR3 nucleotides read TGCGCCAGCAGTGCCCCGCGAGAAAAAAGCTATGGCTACACCTTC.

The count of this clone is one. The chain uses TRBV7-9 and TRBJ1-5; 7 nucleotides match TRBD1. Germline trimming cut 4 bases from V and 7 bases from J; bases unmatched to any gene: 13. Germline assignment: CDR1 SEHNR and CDR2 FQNEAQ (reference sequence). The CDR3 length is 16 residues. The CDR3 here is CASSSGTASLGQPQHF. The CDR3 DNA follows: TGTGCCAGCAGCTCCGGGACAGCCTCCCTAGGCCAGCCCCAGCATTTT.